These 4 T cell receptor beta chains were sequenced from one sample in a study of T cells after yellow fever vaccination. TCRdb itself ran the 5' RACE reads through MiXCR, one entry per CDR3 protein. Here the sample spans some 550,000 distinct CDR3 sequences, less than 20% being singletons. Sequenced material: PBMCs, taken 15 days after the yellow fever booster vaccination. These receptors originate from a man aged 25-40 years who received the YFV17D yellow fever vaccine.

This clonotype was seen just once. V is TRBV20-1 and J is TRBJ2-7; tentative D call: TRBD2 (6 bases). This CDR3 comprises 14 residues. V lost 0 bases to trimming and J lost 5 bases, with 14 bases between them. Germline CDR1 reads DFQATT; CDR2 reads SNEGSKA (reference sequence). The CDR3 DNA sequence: TGCAGTGCTAGAGATAGCGGCAGCACTAACGAGCAGTACTTC. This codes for CSARDSGSTNEQYF.

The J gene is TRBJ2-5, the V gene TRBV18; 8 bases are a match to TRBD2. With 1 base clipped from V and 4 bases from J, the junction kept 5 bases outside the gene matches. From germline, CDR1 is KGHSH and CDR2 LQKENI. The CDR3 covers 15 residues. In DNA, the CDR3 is TGTGCCAGCTCACCACACGCGGGAGGAAGAGAGACCCAGTACTTC. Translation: CASSPHAGGRETQYF. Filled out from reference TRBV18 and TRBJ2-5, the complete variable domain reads NAGVMQNPRHLVRRRGQEARLRCSPMKGHSHVYWYRQLPEEGLKFMVYLQKENIIDESGMPKERFSAEFPKEGPSILRIQQVVRGDSAAYFCASSPHAGGRETQYFGPGTRLLVL.

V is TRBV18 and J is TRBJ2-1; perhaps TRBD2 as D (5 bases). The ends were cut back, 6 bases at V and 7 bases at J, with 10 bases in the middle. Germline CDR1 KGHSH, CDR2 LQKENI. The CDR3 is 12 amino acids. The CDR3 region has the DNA TGTGCCAGCTCGGGAGCGGTTAATGAGCAGTTCTTC. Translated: CASSGAVNEQFF.

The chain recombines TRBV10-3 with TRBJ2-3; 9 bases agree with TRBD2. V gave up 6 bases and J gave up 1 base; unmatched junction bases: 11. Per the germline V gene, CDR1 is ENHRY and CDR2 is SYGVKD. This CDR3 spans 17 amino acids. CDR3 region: CAISLTSAGGGTDTQYF. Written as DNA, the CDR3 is TGTGCCATCAGCCTCACTTCGGCGGGGGGGGGCACAGATACGCAGTATTTT.